This T cell receptor beta chain was captured by sequencing in a study of T cell changes during pregnancy in multiple sclerosis. The method was immunoSEQ multiplex PCR; TCRdb's version includes in-frame clones alone and lacks a portion of them. The repertoire has about 40,000 clones, approximately 90% of them found once; the top ten carry 0.45% to 0.65%. This TCR came from a female donor with multiple sclerosis, enrolled in a pregnancy study. The sample was CD4+ T cells from peripheral blood mononuclear cells, taken before pregnancy.

CDR3 sequence: CATSSRSGYSNQPQHF. Written as DNA, the CDR3 is TGTGCCACCAGCAGTCGGTCAGGTTATAGCAATCAGCCCCAGCATTTT. This rearrangement joins TRBV15 to TRBJ1-5; D not certain. The CDR3 runs to 16 residues. Germline V gene sequence: CDR1 LNHNV, CDR2 YYDKDF (reference sequence). Trimming cost V 3 bases and J 0 bases, with 12 bases left between them.